One sample yielded the 27 T cell receptor beta chains listed below, sequenced in a study of CD8+CD57+ T cells in acquired aplastic anemia. TCR beta VDJ and CDR3 profiles were obtained from a genomic DNA template. TCRdb reprocessed the reads with MiXCR, giving one entry per CDR3 protein. The table lists roughly 180,000 distinct CDR3 sequences, over 60% of them singletons, with around 42% in the top ten. The material sequenced was sorted CD4+, CD8+, or CD8+CD57+ T cells (not recorded which) from PBMCs. All receptors derive from a human donor with severe aplastic anemia or a healthy control (not recorded which).

This chain uses TRBV24-1 with TRBJ2-6; 8 bases map to TRBD2. After removal of 2 bases from V and 4 bases from J, the junction contained 6 bases not matched to a gene. The length of the CDR3 is 17 residues. Looked up from germline, CDR1 is KGHDR and CDR2 is SFDVKD. CDR3 in amino acids: CATSDSRGGRGANVLTF. The CDR3 DNA reads as TGTGCCACCAGTGATTCCCGGGGGGGGCGAGGGGCCAACGTCCTGACTTTC.

This clonotype has at least ten counts. CDR3 in amino acids: CASSVRGVTQPQHF. The CDR3 DNA is TGTGCCAGCAGTGTGCGGGGGGTAACTCAGCCCCAGCATTTT. V and J are TRBV27 and TRBJ1-5, with D tentatively TRBD1 (5 bases). Trimming pared 5 bases from V and 6 bases from J, leaving 14 bases between. Germline loops: CDR1 MNHEY, CDR2 SMNVEV (reference sequence). The CDR3 loop spans 14 amino acids.

In this sample, this clonotype turned up many times. The rearrangement links TRBV7-8 to TRBJ1-5; D is unclear. Germline lookup yields CDR1 SGHVS and CDR2 FQNEAQ. V dropped 0 bases and J dropped 1 base, with 13 bases sitting between them. This CDR3 is 17 amino acids long. CDR3 DNA sequence: TGTGCCAGCAGCTTAGCGCCGGCCGGTCTGAGCAATCAGCCCCAGCATTTT. It codes for CASSLAPAGLSNQPQHF.

This chain connects TRBV3-1 to TRBJ2-5; TRBD2 agrees at 7 bases. The CDR3 loop spans 15 amino acids. Germline assignment: CDR1 LGHDT and CDR2 YNNKEL (reference sequence). The V gene end was trimmed by 1 base and the J gene end by 4 bases; junction bases not matched to a gene: 6. CDR3 region: CASSQGSAGLETQYF. As DNA, the CDR3 is TGTGCCAGCAGCCAAGGTTCAGCGGGGTTAGAGACCCAGTACTTC.

This clonotype came up many times. The chain joins TRBV7-9 to TRBJ1-5, with D possibly matching TRBD1 (5 bases). This CDR3 region has 16 residues. The germline V gene has CDR1 SEHNR and CDR2 FQNEAQ (reference sequence). V shed 3 bases and J shed 2 bases, with 14 bases lying between them. This CDR3 reads CASSFTQGFGNQPQHF. CDR3 sequence (DNA): TGTGCCAGCAGCTTTACCCAGGGTTTTGGCAATCAGCCCCAGCATTTT.

The chain carries TRBV24-1 and TRBJ2-7, with TRBD1 matching over 11 bases. Trimming took 12 bases from V and 9 from J; bases not matched to a gene: 12. CDR1 and CDR2 (germline): KGHDR, SFDVKD. The CDR3 totals 13 residues. The CDR3 is CALNPGQGVGQYF. CDR3 nucleotides: TGTGCCTTAAACCCGGGACAGGGGGTCGGGCAGTACTTC.

Only a few counts were recorded for this clonotype. V gene TRBV29-1 combines with J gene TRBJ1-5, with TRBD1 matching over 8 bases. The length of the CDR3 is 13 residues. V shed 7 bases and J 7 bases; nucleotides not matched to a gene: 9. Per the germline V gene, CDR1 is SQVTM and CDR2 is ANQGSEA. The CDR3 spells CSALSGGLQPQHF. CDR3 nucleotides: TGCAGCGCCCTATCAGGGGGCTTGCAGCCCCAGCATTTT.

The V gene is TRBV20-1, the J gene TRBJ2-1; D could derive from TRBD1 or TRBD2 (5 bases each). Looked up from germline, CDR1 is DFQATT and CDR2 is SNEGSKA (reference sequence). The CDR3 runs 15 residues. V was trimmed by 5 bases and J by 7 bases, leaving 21 bases between them. The DNA of the CDR3 is TGCAGTGCTGGGACGGCTGCGGGCCTGGAGAATGAGCAGTTCTTC. This codes for CSAGTAAGLENEQFF.

The V call is TRBV7-6, the J call TRBJ2-7; D gene unclear. This CDR3 has 14 amino acids. V was shortened by 5 bases and J by 0 bases, with 11 bases between the two germline ends. Looked up from germline, CDR1 is SGHVS and CDR2 is FNYEAQ. CDR3 protein: CASSNTGSSYEQYF. CDR3 DNA: TGTGCCAGCAGCAACACGGGTAGCTCCTACGAGCAGTACTTC.

This chain joins TRBV20-1 and TRBJ2-5; TRBD1 or TRBD2 may be the D gene (5 bases each). The CDR3 is 12 amino acids. CDR1 is DFQATT, CDR2 SNEGSKA, per germline (reference sequence). CDR3 region: CSGAGAGKTQYF. In DNA form, the CDR3 reads TGCAGCGGGGCAGGTGCCGGGAAGACCCAGTACTTC.

The rearrangement links TRBV7-9 to TRBJ2-5, with 15 bases fitting TRBD2. CDR1 is SEHNR and CDR2 is FQNEAQ in the germline V gene (reference sequence). After removal of 5 bases from V and 2 bases from J, the junction contained 9 bases not matched to a gene. The CDR3 consists of 18 residues. The CDR3: CASSRHPGLAGGQETQYF. CDR3 coding DNA: TGTGCCAGCAGCCGGCATCCTGGACTAGCGGGGGGGCAAGAGACCCAGTACTTC.

The chain has TRBV24-1 and TRBJ1-2; possible D gene TRBD1, 5 bases. The ends were cut back, 7 bases at V and 2 bases at J, with 16 bases in the middle. The CDR3 sequence is 15 residues long. Germline V gene data show CDR1 as KGHDR and CDR2 as SFDVKD. CDR3 amino acids: CATSSGIPSNYGYTF. CDR3 sequence (DNA): TGTGCCACCAGCTCAGGGATCCCCTCCAACTATGGCTACACCTTC.

This clonotype has only a few counts. The junction and the germline gene differ at one end; a read error may be behind it. The CDR3 region is CASRDPAGGSENLFF. Here the CDR3 DNA reads TGTGCCAGCAGAGACCCAGCAGGGGGATCTGAAAACCTGTTTTTT. The genes are TRBV6-2 or TRBV6-3 and TRBJ1-4, with TRBD1 identical over 7 bases. CDR1 and CDR2 from the germline V gene are MNHEY and SVGEGT. The CDR3 length is 15 residues.

V and J are TRBV9 and TRBJ2-7, with D tentatively TRBD1 (6 bases). V was cut by 4 bases and J by 5 bases, with 19 bases left in between. The CDR3 runs 15 residues. From germline, CDR1 is SGDLS and CDR2 YYNGEE. The CDR3 DNA sequence: TGTGCCAGCAGCCCCCGATTTTTAGGGGGAGACGAGCAGTACTTC. As protein: CASSPRFLGGDEQYF. Looking up the rest from reference TRBV9 and TRBJ2-7 gives the full variable domain: DSGVTQTPKHLITATGQRVTLRCSPRSGDLSVYWYQQSLDQGLQFLIQYYNGEERAKGNILERFSAQQFPDLHSELNLSSLELGDSALYFCASSPRFLGGDEQYFGPGTRLTVT.

A few counts support this clonotype. The rearrangement joins TRBV7-9 to TRBJ1-2; possible D gene TRBD1, 5 bases. V was cut by 7 bases and J by 3 bases, with 12 bases left in between. The CDR3 extends over 13 amino acids. Germline V gene data show CDR1 as SEHNR and CDR2 as FQNEAQ (reference sequence). Written as DNA, the CDR3 is TGTGCCAGCACCTACGGGGGGGACTATGGCTACACCTTC. This gives the protein CASTYGGDYGYTF.

CDR3 protein: CASSERGEQYF. CDR3 nucleotides: TGTGCCAGCAGTGAACGGGGCGAGCAGTACTTC. V is TRBV6-1 and J is TRBJ2-7; D is perhaps TRBD2 (5 bases). The germline gives CDR1 MNHNS, CDR2 SASEGT. CDR3 length equals 11 residues. Trimming removed 2 bases at V and 6 bases at J, with 5 bases between.

The chain joins TRBV25-1 to TRBJ2-6; D is unclear. This CDR3 spans 13 amino acids. From germline, CDR1 is MGHDK and CDR2 SYGVNS. V lost 6 bases, J lost 4 bases, and 7 bases lay in between. The CDR3 loop is CASRRSGANVLTF. The CDR3 DNA is TGTGCCAGCAGACGGTCAGGGGCCAACGTCCTGACTTTC.

The sample holds a few counts of this clonotype. The CDR3 DNA sequence: TGTGCCACCAGCAGAGCTGGGACAGTGACCATCGAGCAGTTCTTC. Translating it yields CATSRAGTVTIEQFF. The chain recombines TRBV15 with TRBJ2-1; TRBD1 matches 7 bases. With V trimmed by 1 base and J by 10 bases, 10 bases remained unmatched. The germline gives CDR1 LNHNV, CDR2 YYDKDF (reference sequence). This CDR3 is built from 15 residues. The full variable domain, rest sourced from reference TRBV15 and TRBJ2-1, is DAMVIQNPRYQVTQFGKPVTLSCSQTLNHNVMYWYQQKSSQAPKLLFHYYDKDFNNEADTPDNFQSRRPNTSFCFLDIRSPGLGDTAMYLCATSRAGTVTIEQFFGPGTRLTVL.

CDR3: CSARVDSGGDEQFF. Here the CDR3 DNA reads TGCAGTGCTAGAGTAGATAGCGGGGGGGATGAGCAGTTCTTC. The genes are TRBV20-1 and TRBJ2-1; 11 nucleotides line up with TRBD2. The trim removed 1 base at V and 8 bases at J, leaving 4 bases unmatched. In germline, CDR1 is DFQATT, CDR2 SNEGSKA (reference sequence). The CDR3 has 14 amino acids.

V is TRBV7-9 and J is TRBJ2-6; possibly TRBD1 for D (5 bases). V was shortened by 1 base and J by 0 bases, with 10 bases between the two germline ends. The CDR3 length is 17 residues. CDR1 SEHNR and CDR2 FQNEAQ come from the germline V gene (reference sequence). The CDR3 here is CASSLGRDHSGANVLTF. As DNA, the CDR3 is TGTGCCAGCAGCTTAGGCAGGGATCACTCTGGGGCCAACGTCCTGACTTTC.

CDR3 protein: CASSLEAGDTGETQYF. CDR3 DNA sequence: TGTGCCAGCAGCTTAGAGGCAGGGGACACCGGGGAGACCCAGTACTTC. The V gene is TRBV13, the J gene TRBJ2-5, with D perhaps TRBD1 (6 bases). The CDR3 totals 16 residues. Trimming removed 1 base from V and 5 bases from J, with 17 bases in between. The germline V gene has CDR1 PRHDT and CDR2 FYEKMQ (reference sequence).

This clonotype was seen more than once but under ten times. This rearrangement joins TRBV10-2 to TRBJ1-4, with 8 bases fitting TRBD1. Germline lookup yields CDR1 WSHSY and CDR2 SAAADI. The CDR3 loop spans 15 amino acids. Losses at the gene ends were 2 bases for V and 5 bases for J; bases not matched to a gene: 4. CDR3 nucleotides: TGCGCCAGCAGTGAGAACAGGGGGTGGAATGAAAAACTGTTTTTT. Its translation: CASSENRGWNEKLFF.

This chain uses TRBV20-1 with TRBJ2-5, with 9 nucleotides matching TRBD2. Trimming took 3 bases from V and 5 from J; bases not matched to a gene: 7. The CDR3 runs to 14 residues. Germline assignment: CDR1 DFQATT and CDR2 SNEGSKA (reference sequence). This CDR3 reads CSASRLAGFETQYF. In nucleotides, the CDR3 is TGCAGTGCTAGTCGCCTAGCGGGGTTTGAGACCCAGTACTTC.

This clonotype appeared a few times. The chain couples TRBV10-3 to TRBJ1-2; D is unresolved. CDR3 size: 13 residues. V lost 6 bases and J 8 bases, leaving 16 bases between the germline ends. The V gene's germline CDR1 is ENHRY and CDR2 SYGVKD. The CDR3 nucleotides are TGTGCCATCAGGTTCACGGGTGGAAGAGGCTACACCTTC. Encoded protein: CAIRFTGGRGYTF.

J is TRBJ2-2 and V is TRBV13; no definite D call. This CDR3 is 13 amino acids long. V was pared by 5 bases and J by 1 base, with 5 bases between. The germline CDR1 and CDR2 sequences are PRHDT and FYEKMQ (reference sequence). CDR3 loop: CASSPENTGELFF. In DNA, the CDR3 is TGTGCCAGCAGCCCTGAGAACACCGGGGAGCTGTTTTTT. The whole variable domain, remainder taken from reference TRBV13 and TRBJ2-2, is AAGVIQSPRHLIKEKRETATLKCYPIPRHDTVYWYQQGPGQDPQFLISFYEKMQSDKGSIPDRFSAQQFSDYHSELNMSSLELGDSALYFCASSPENTGELFFGEGSRLTVL.

The chain recombines TRBV20-1 with TRBJ2-1, with 9 positions matching TRBD1. V shed 6 bases and J 12 bases; nucleotides not matched to a gene: 12. The germline V gene has CDR1 DFQATT and CDR2 SNEGSKA (reference sequence). This CDR3 has 13 amino acids. The CDR3, as DNA: TGCAGTGCCGGGACAGGGATACTAGTTGGGCAGTTCTTC. It codes for CSAGTGILVGQFF.

V usage is TRBV7-2 and J usage is TRBJ2-7; TRBD1 or TRBD2 may be the D gene (5 bases each). The germline CDR1 and CDR2 sequences are SGHTA and FQGNSA. Trimming removed 1 base from V and 3 bases from J, with 13 bases in between. This CDR3 comprises 15 residues. The CDR3 coding sequence is TGTGCCAGCAGCTTAGTGCAGGGTGGGGGCTACGAGCAGTACTTC. This encodes CASSLVQGGGYEQYF.